This TCR beta chain was obtained from a study of T cell responses to AZD1222 COVID-19 vaccine. Study-level findings and limits: The study sampled repertoires only after the peak T cell response. Donors were chiefly white British, with a greater number of females, and clonal diversity was perhaps underestimated. The number of AZD1222 recipients seropositive at baseline was only six. CD4 TCRs linked to vaccination spanned spike, dominating at 160-218 and 743-854.

Sequenced by immunoSEQ multiplex PCR; TCRdb stores in-frame clones only, minus some. The data hold roughly 80,000 clones, with 80% to 90% observed a single time. V was clipped by 5 bases and J by 1 base, with 9 bases between them. Germline lookup yields CDR1 SGDLS and CDR2 YYNGEE. CDR3 length: 13 amino acids. A remark on this clone: The antigen is undetermined.

The sequencing here drew on peripheral blood, taken on day 0 of AZD1222 vaccination. The chain links TRBV9 to TRBJ1-1; a possible D gene is TRBD1 (5 bases). The sequence came from an adult in good health. The CDR3 sequence: CASRGGENTEAFF. The CDR3, as DNA: TGTGCCAGCAGGGGGGGAGAGAACACTGAAGCTTTCTTT. Full variable domain (rest looked up from reference TRBV9 and TRBJ1-1): DSGVTQTPKHLITATGQRVTLRCSPRSGDLSVYWYQQSLDQGLQFLIQYYNGEERAKGNILERFSAQQFPDLHSELNLSSLELGDSALYFCASRGGENTEAFFGQGTRLTVV.